This TCR beta chain was recovered during a study of T cell changes during pregnancy in multiple sclerosis. The table came from immunoSEQ multiplex PCR; TCRdb's copy has only in-frame clones and leaves some out. The sample has approximately 70,000 clones; about 93% are singletons. Per the germline V gene, CDR1 is SGHVS and CDR2 is FNYEAQ. Unmatched junction bases numbered 4, after V lost 1 base and J lost 4 bases. The CDR3 covers 18 residues. This sequence joins TRBV7-6 and TRBJ2-6, with 13 bases lining up with TRBD2. Here the sequenced sample was CD4+ T cells from peripheral blood mononuclear cells, taken before pregnancy. The TCR was taken from a female donor with multiple sclerosis, enrolled in a pregnancy study. CDR3: CASSLGTSGSTGANVLTF. CDR3 bases: TGTGCCAGCAGCTTAGGGACTAGCGGGAGTACCGGGGCCAACGTCCTGACTTTC.